This T cell receptor (beta chain) derives from a study of CD4 T cell repertoires in COVID-19. A note on this clone: Its antigen is as yet unknown.

General observations from the study: Some SARS-CoV-2 clonotypes, between about 6.5 and 26%, recurred in SARS-CoV and/or HKU1 cultures. Two or all three memory subsets shared several highly expanded SARS-CoV-2-reactive clonotypes.

No culture step preceded sequencing of the ex vivo isolated memory T cells. Trimming took off 0 bases at V and 6 bases at J, with 3 bases between the two ends. The CDR3 has 12 residues. Looked up from germline, CDR1 is ENHRY and CDR2 is SYGVKD. Sequencing used immunoSEQ multiplex PCR; TCRdb keeps in-frame clones, though not all of them. The sample holds around 25,000 clones, 93% seen once. The material was circulating follicular helper CD4+ T cells (cTfh) from blood, obtained before the COVID-19 pandemic. The chain employs TRBV10-3 and TRBJ2-1; D remains ambiguous. The receptor comes from a human donor who had COVID-19. In nucleotides, the CDR3 is TGTGCCATCAGTGAGTCGAGCAATGAGCAGTTCTTC. Protein sequence: CAISESSNEQFF.